Sequencing of this T cell receptor beta chain was carried out in a study of response to subunit inactivated influenza vaccine. Findings and caveats of the study: The study's authors posited that every seasonal influenza vaccination enlists few new T cells.

One entry per CDR3 protein, called by TCRdb with MiXCR from the RT-PCR reads. The sample carries 800,000 or so distinct CDR3 sequences, 20% to 25% recorded once. Trimming removed 4 bases at V and 10 bases at J, with 32 bases between. The CDR3 is 18 residues long. Looked up from germline, CDR1 is DFQATT and CDR2 is SNEGSKA (reference sequence). This clonotype was seen a few times. Its antigen is undetermined. The starting material was PBMCs from blood, obtained around 5 days after vaccination. This TCR was recovered from a man aged 45-65 years who received an inactivated influenza vaccine. The chain combines TRBV20-1 with TRBJ2-1; D gene uncertain. In DNA, the CDR3 is TGCAGTGCTACACCCCGGATAGGGCCCATTGCGTCGAATCCCGAGCAGTTCTTC. Its protein product is CSATPRIGPIASNPEQFF.